This note documents a single T cell receptor beta chain sequence. The antigen it recognizes is unknown. Base qualities are not recorded, but no much larger clone differs from it by a single base. The label giving this sample's time point can be read as: cells obtained before transplantation from donor or recipient. CD3+CD4+ and CD3+CD8+ populations were FACS-sorted from unstimulated pre-transplant donor and recipient cells taken from spleen or lymph nodes. Receptors were amplified or captured by the immunoSEQ multiplex PCR assay. For most patients, genomic DNA was isolated with the Qiagen DNeasy Blood and Tissue Kit and sent frozen to Adaptive Biotechnologies for TCR sequencing. Adaptive Biotechnologies carried out high-throughput TCR-beta CDR3 sequencing of genomic DNA for most patients. Per the source publication's procedure: TCR sequencing data for roughly 18 patients were retrieved from Adaptive's ImmunoSEQ software; three other patients were processed with MiXCR and VDJtools. To correct CD4 versus CD8 sorting errors, any sequence found in both subsets at a frequency ratio below 5:1 was removed. CDR3 nucleotide sequences shared between donor and recipient were removed because their origin could not be assigned. To count as alloreactive, a clone needed at least 2-fold expansion over unstimulated cells and a minimum CFSE-low frequency of 0.002% (template counts) or 0.001% (read counts). Mappable clones were those detected in sequenced pre-transplant spleen, lymph node, or MLR CFSE-low populations of the donor or recipient. The cumulative frequency of alloreactive clones was calculated as a percentage of all sequences, weighted by copy number. TCRdb's version of the immuneACCESS table is confined to in-frame rearrangements and falls short of the full clone set. An unresolved V gene accounts for under half of the shortfall where checked; the remainder is of unknown origin. V, J and clone size derive from that table, while D and trimming were established from the DNA sequence. Within this sample are approximately 99,000 clones, with about 90% of them counted one time only. The ten largest clones add up to around 0.07% of the sample.

This entry belongs to a study of graft-versus-host responses after intestinal transplantation (dated by TCRdb to the early 2020s). Some background on the complete study: The transplants that recipients received were multivisceral, liver-intestinal, or isolated intestinal. Alloreactive clones were identified by sequencing pre-transplant mixed lymphocyte reaction products and comparing these products with unstimulated pre-transplant donor and recipient T cells. Every recipient was given anti-thymocyte globulin induction, followed by 2 to 4 years of maintenance tacrolimus and steroids. The cohort enrolled 20 to 30 intestinal transplant recipients, one of whom was a retransplant, and a few patients without pretransplant specimens were excluded. After intestinal transplantation, graft-versus-host and host-versus-graft alloreactive T cell clones in the graft, circulation and bone marrow were tracked using bulk TCR-beta CDR3 sequencing. Samples from a few later patients were sequenced in-house on an Illumina MiSeq with MiXCR processing rather than by the commercial service. Donor T cell macrochimerism was defined as a peak of at least 4% donor T cells among recipient peripheral blood mononuclear cells. Broad study findings and their caveats: Early after transplant, peak levels of circulating GvH clones were associated with declines in HvG clones. In the allografts of patients with donor T cell macrochimerism, GvH to HvG T cell clonal ratios were high. The relatively low number and heterogeneity of intestinal transplant patients limited the conclusions. GvH clones turned up in recipient bone marrow, with some appearing earlier in ileal mucosa or blood, a pattern consistent with an intestinal mucosal origin.

From V the trimming removes 3 bases and from J it removes 0 bases, while the gene matches leave 13 bases of the junction unaccounted for. The cysteine opens and the phenylalanine closes a CDR3 of 18 amino acids. The DNA shown is the 54-base CDR3, in frame from base 1. Looking up the germline V gene yields CDR1 ENHRY and CDR2 SYGVKD. This sample comprised unstimulated CD8+ T cells sorted from spleen or lymph node cells, obtained before transplant. This receptor was obtained from a human donor who was the organ donor for an intestinal transplant. Here the chain combines TRBV10-3 and TRBJ1-2; 7 of the junction bases match TRBD1. The CDR3 protein is CAISEPGQQGLANYGYTF. The DNA reads as follows: TGTGCCATCAGTGAACCGGGACAGCAGGGATTAGCTAACTATGGCTACACCTTC.